This entry lists 19 T cell receptor beta chains sequenced from one sample in a study of blood T cell repertoires in COVID-19 (dated by TCRdb to 2019 to 2021). Libraries were built with the immunoSEQ multiplex PCR assay. What TCRdb holds here is the immuneACCESS table cut down to in-frame rearrangements. Part of the clones is not present; checked against another copy, under half of the missing clones reflect an unresolved V gene, and the others are unexplained. The sample records hundreds of thousands of clones, approximately 86% of which are singletons. The ten largest clones represent around 0.7% of the sample. Sequencing was performed on peripheral blood. Receptors originate from a man aged 40-50 years with acute or convalescent COVID-19.

This chain connects TRBV5-1 to TRBJ2-3; D remains unclear. The germline V and J ends were trimmed by 4 bases and 1 base, with 13 bases remaining between them. CDR3 length equals 15 residues. The V gene's germline CDR1 is SGHRS and CDR2 YFSETQ. CDR3 amino acids: CASSKTPVGTDTQYF. The CDR3, as DNA: TGCGCCAGCAGCAAGACACCGGTGGGCACAGATACGCAGTATTTT.

The CDR3 is CASKTSGGRYNEQFF. The CDR3 nucleotides read TGTGCCAGCAAGACTAGCGGGGGTCGGTACAATGAGCAGTTCTTC. This chain uses TRBV6-5 with TRBJ2-1; 12 bases are shared with TRBD2. Per germline, CDR1 MNHEY and CDR2 SVGAGI. This CDR3 is built from 15 residues. V shed 7 bases and J 4 bases; nucleotides not matched to a gene: 5.

This chain joins TRBV7-2 and TRBJ1-2; 7 bases align to TRBD1. Trimming removed 6 bases from V and 4 bases from J; junction bases left unmatched: 8. The CDR3 has 14 amino acids. The germline CDR1 and CDR2 sequences are SGHTA and FQGNSA. Written as DNA, the CDR3 is TGTGCCAGCAGTACCCCGGACAGGAGCTATGGCTACACCTTC. It specifies CASSTPDRSYGYTF.

This chain connects TRBV6-6 to TRBJ2-3; D ambiguous. CDR3 length: 16 amino acids. The ends were cut back, 6 bases at V and 1 base at J, with 17 bases in the middle. Per germline, CDR1 MNHNY and CDR2 SVGAGI (reference sequence). CDR3 amino acids: CASSPFRYEGTDTQYF. As DNA, the CDR3 is TGTGCCAGCAGCCCCTTCCGATACGAGGGCACAGATACGCAGTATTTT.

A single count supports this clone. The chain couples TRBV30 to TRBJ1-1, with a possible D match to TRBD1 (5 bases). Trimming stripped 0 bases from V and 7 bases from J, with 12 bases between. Germline lookup yields CDR1 GTSNPN and CDR2 SVGIG (reference sequence). The CDR3 length is 13 residues. CDR3 in amino acids: CAWSVSGRGEAFF. As DNA, the CDR3 is TGTGCCTGGAGTGTATCTGGGAGGGGTGAAGCTTTCTTT.

The chain carries TRBV30 and TRBJ1-2; a possible D gene is TRBD1 (6 bases). CDR3 length: 13 residues. Trimming pared 0 bases from V and 4 bases from J, leaving 9 bases between. Germline V gives CDR1 GTSNPN, CDR2 SVGIG (reference sequence). CDR3 in DNA: TGTGCCTGGAGTGTAGGACAGTTCTATGGCTACACCTTC. Translating gives CAWSVGQFYGYTF.

V usage is TRBV4-2 and J usage is TRBJ2-1; 10 nucleotides match TRBD2. CDR1 and CDR2 (germline): LGHNA, YNFKEQ. The CDR3 length is 17 residues. Trimming took 0 bases from V and 3 from J; bases not matched to a gene: 5. CDR3 residues: CASSQDSGTSVYNEQFF. The CDR3 DNA reads TGTGCCAGCAGCCAAGATTCAGGGACTAGCGTCTACAATGAGCAGTTCTTC.

The chain links TRBV28 to TRBJ2-1; possibly TRBD1 for D (7 bases). The germline V and J ends were trimmed by 5 bases and 2 bases, with 16 bases remaining between them. Germline assignment: CDR1 MDHEN and CDR2 SYDVKM. The CDR3 totals 16 residues. CDR3 residues: CASSPGAGGPYNEQFF. As DNA, the CDR3 is TGTGCCAGCAGTCCGGGGGCAGGGGGTCCCTACAATGAGCAGTTCTTC.

The gene calls are TRBV5-1 and TRBJ1-2; D unclear. CDR1 SGHRS and CDR2 YFSETQ come from the germline V gene. V lost 0 bases and J 10 bases, leaving 19 bases between the germline ends. The CDR3 is 15 amino acids. The CDR3 is CASSLDSPTTPHYTF. CDR3 nucleotide sequence: TGCGCCAGCAGCTTGGATTCTCCTACTACCCCACACTACACCTTC.

The chain recombines TRBV11-3 with TRBJ2-1, with 13 bases aligning to TRBD2. Trimming at V came to 5 bases and at J to 5 bases, leaving 3 bases not matched to a gene. CDR1 and CDR2 from the germline V gene are SGHNT and YENEEA. This CDR3 is 15 amino acids long. The CDR3 loop is CASSLGLAGDNEQFF. Written as DNA, the CDR3 is TGTGCCAGCAGCCTAGGACTAGCGGGGGACAATGAGCAGTTCTTC.

V is TRBV7-2 and J is TRBJ2-1; perhaps TRBD2 as D (5 bases). The CDR3 extends over 17 amino acids. Deletions cut 1 base from V and 6 bases from J, with 19 bases between. Germline V CDR1 and CDR2: SGHTA, FQGNSA. Here the CDR3 reads CASSLGPGLAGLNEQFF. CDR3 nucleotide sequence: TGTGCCAGCAGCTTAGGCCCGGGGTTGGCAGGTCTCAATGAGCAGTTCTTC. The full variable domain, its missing parts supplied by reference TRBV7-2 and TRBJ2-1, is GAGVSQSPSNKVTEKGKDVELRCDPISGHTALYWYRQSLGQGLEFLIYFQGNSAPDKSGLPSDRFSAERTGGSVSTLTIQRTQQEDSAVYLCASSLGPGLAGLNEQFFGPGTRLTVL.

This chain links TRBV24-1 with TRBJ1-2, with D perhaps matching TRBD1 (6 bases). Trimming removed 4 bases from V and 4 bases from J, with 15 bases in between. Germline V gene sequence: CDR1 KGHDR, CDR2 SFDVKD. The CDR3 runs to 15 residues. The CDR3 sequence: CATSDRTEGSYGYTF. CDR3 nucleotide sequence: TGTGCCACCAGTGACAGGACAGAGGGGAGCTATGGCTACACCTTC.

The chain uses TRBV3-1 (or the pseudogene TRBV3-2) and TRBJ2-5, with 9 bases fitting TRBD1. The CDR3 has 15 amino acids. Germline values: CDR1 LGHDT, CDR2 YNNKEL (reference sequence). Trimming removed 4 bases from V and 5 bases from J; junction bases left unmatched: 8. The CDR3 nucleotides read TGTGCCAGCAGCCGCTGGGACAGGGATTCCGAGACCCAGTACTTC. This sequence encodes CASSRWDRDSETQYF.

This clone was found once. The chain is built from TRBV2 and TRBJ1-1; a possible D gene is TRBD1 (5 bases). Germline values: CDR1 SNHLY, CDR2 FYNNEI. Trimming removed 7 bases at V and 13 bases at J, with 22 bases between. There are 13 residues in the CDR3. The CDR3 sequence: CASILTPGGNGFF. The CDR3 DNA reads as TGTGCCAGCATCCTTACACCCGGGGGAAATGGTTTCTTT.

The J gene is TRBJ1-6, the V gene TRBV6-5; 7 bases match TRBD1. The germline gives CDR1 MNHEY, CDR2 SVGAGI. V dropped 6 bases and J dropped 10; count of bases not matched to a gene: 12. The CDR3 totals 15 residues. CDR3: CASRLVTGYGSPLHF. DNA of the CDR3: TGTGCCAGCAGACTCGTGACAGGGTATGGCTCACCCCTCCACTTT.

The V and J genes are TRBV24-1 and TRBJ2-5; D uncertain. The CDR3 spans 15 residues. V lost 1 base to trimming and J lost 2 bases, with 10 bases between them. Per the germline V gene, CDR1 is KGHDR and CDR2 is SFDVKD. For the CDR3, the DNA is TGTGCCACCAGTGATTTACGAGGTCTGCAAGAGACCCAGTACTTC. It is translated as CATSDLRGLQETQYF.

The V call is TRBV7-2, the J call TRBJ2-2; 9 bases are shared with TRBD1. The germline V gene encodes CDR1 SGHTA and CDR2 FQGNSA. Trimming took 5 bases from V and 5 from J; bases not matched to a gene: 9. The CDR3 runs to 16 residues. CDR3 protein: CASSPAGTGLTGELFF. Here the CDR3 DNA reads TGTGCCAGCAGCCCCGCCGGGACAGGGCTGACCGGGGAGCTGTTTTTT. Using reference TRBV7-2 and TRBJ2-2 for the parts outside the CDR3, the full variable domain is GAGVSQSPSNKVTEKGKDVELRCDPISGHTALYWYRQSLGQGLEFLIYFQGNSAPDKSGLPSDRFSAERTGGSVSTLTIQRTQQEDSAVYLCASSPAGTGLTGELFFGEGSRLTVL.

The chain recombines TRBV24-1 with TRBJ1-2; D remains unclear. V lost 0 bases, J lost 3 bases, and 4 bases lay in between. Germline CDR1 and CDR2: KGHDR and SFDVKD. The CDR3 is made up of 13 amino acids. The CDR3 nucleotides read TGTGCCACCAGTGATTTGGCAGACTATGGCTACACCTTC. Protein sequence: CATSDLADYGYTF.

The V gene is TRBV28, the J gene TRBJ2-7, with TRBD1 identical over 8 bases. CDR3 size: 16 residues. CDR1 is MDHEN and CDR2 is SYDVKM in the germline V gene. V was pared by 5 bases and J by 0 bases, with 9 bases of the junction left unmatched. The CDR3, as DNA: TGTGCCAGCAGTCCCACCGGACAGGGTAGCTCCTACGAGCAGTACTTC. Translated, it gives CASSPTGQGSSYEQYF. Based on the CDR3 plus reference TRBV28 and TRBJ2-7, the full variable domain is DVKVTQSSRYLVKRTGEKVFLECVQDMDHENMFWYRQDPGLGLRLIYFSYDVKMKEKGDIPEGYSVSREKKERFSLILESASTNQTSMYLCASSPTGQGSSYEQYFGPGTRLTVT.